The entry below describes one TCR beta chain. Antigen unknown. These data come from a study of TIL therapy for anti-PD-1-resistant metastatic lung cancer. Study-level results: TIL cultures after expansion showed higher clonality and lower diversity than baseline tumor (median 6% vs 31%).

With 3 bases removed from V and 4 bases from J, the gap between germline ends came to 14 bases. This CDR3 comprises 15 residues. Germline-derived CDR1 and CDR2 are LGHDT and YNNKEL (reference sequence). Time point noted: pre-treatment sample, taken before nivolumab and TIL therapy. Tumor tissue came from excised metastases, mostly pleural nodules or supraclavicular lymph nodes. Tumors were harvested before any PD-1/PD-L1 blockade. The immunoSEQ assay was v3. Generated by immunoSEQ multiplex PCR, the TCRdb table keeps only in-frame clones and is missing some. The sample includes some 90,000 clones, 50% to 70% of them seen just once.

The chain uses TRBV3-1 (or the pseudogene TRBV3-2) and TRBJ2-3; D may be TRBD1 or TRBD2 (6 bases each). Here the sequenced sample was tumor tissue, taken at baseline. The TCR was taken from a person aged 25 to 79 with non-small cell lung cancer. CDR3 sequence (DNA): TGTGCCAGCAGCCACACAGGGAGGTCTGCAGATACGCAGTATTTT. Protein product: CASSHTGRSADTQYF.